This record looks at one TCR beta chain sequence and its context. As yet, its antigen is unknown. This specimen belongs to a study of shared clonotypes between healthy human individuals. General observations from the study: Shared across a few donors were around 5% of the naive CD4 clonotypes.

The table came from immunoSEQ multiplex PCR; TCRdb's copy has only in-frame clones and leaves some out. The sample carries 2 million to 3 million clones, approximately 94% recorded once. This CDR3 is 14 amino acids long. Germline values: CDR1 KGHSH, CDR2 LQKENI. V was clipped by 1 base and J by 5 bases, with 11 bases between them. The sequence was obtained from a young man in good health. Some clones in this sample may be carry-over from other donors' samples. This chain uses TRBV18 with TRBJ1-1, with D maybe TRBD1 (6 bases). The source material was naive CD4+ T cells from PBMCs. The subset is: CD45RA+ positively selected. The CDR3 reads CASSPLTGRTEAFF. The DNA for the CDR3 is TGTGCCAGCTCACCACTCACAGGGAGGACTGAAGCTTTCTTT.